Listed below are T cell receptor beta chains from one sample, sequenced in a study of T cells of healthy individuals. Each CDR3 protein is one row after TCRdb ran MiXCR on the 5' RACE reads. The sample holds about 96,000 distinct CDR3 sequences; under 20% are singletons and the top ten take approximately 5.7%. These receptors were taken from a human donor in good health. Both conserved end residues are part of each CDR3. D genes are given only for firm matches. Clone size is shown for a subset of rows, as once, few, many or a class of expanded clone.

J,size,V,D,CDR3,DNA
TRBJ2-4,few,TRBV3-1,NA,CASSQDRQLAKNIQYF,TGTGCCAGCAGCCAAGATCGGCAGCTAGCCAAAAACATTCAGTACTTC
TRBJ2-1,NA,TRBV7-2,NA,CASSLVHGGNNEQFF,TGTGCCAGCAGCTTAGTACATGGTGGTAACAATGAGCAGTTCTTC
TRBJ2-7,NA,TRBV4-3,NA,CASSQAHGRAYEQYF,TGCGCCAGCAGCCAAGCCCACGGTCGCGCGTACGAGCAGTACTTC
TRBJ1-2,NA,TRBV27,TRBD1,CASSLTGYSYGYTF,TGTGCCAGCAGTTTGACAGGGTATAGCTATGGCTACACCTTC
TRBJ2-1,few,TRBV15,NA,CATSGMGYSYNEQFF,TGTGCCACCAGCGGAATGGGATACTCCTACAATGAGCAGTTCTTC
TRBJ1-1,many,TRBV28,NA,CATRHVLQGTEAFF,TGTGCCACCCGCCATGTCCTCCAGGGCACTGAAGCTTTCTTT
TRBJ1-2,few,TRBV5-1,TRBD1,CASSLTGQGNYGYTF,TGCGCCAGCAGCCTTACGGGACAGGGGAACTATGGCTACACCTTC
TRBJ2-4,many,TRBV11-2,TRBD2,CASSDSGGENIQYF,TGTGCCAGCAGCGACAGCGGGGGTGAAAACATTCAGTACTTC
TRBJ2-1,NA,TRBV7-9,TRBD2,CASSPTSFVEQFF,TGTGCCAGCAGTCCGACTAGCTTTGTGGAGCAGTTCTTC
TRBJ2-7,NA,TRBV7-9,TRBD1,CASSLLQGSYEQYF,TGTGCCAGCAGCTTATTACAGGGGTCCTACGAGCAGTACTTC
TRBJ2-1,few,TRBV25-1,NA,CASTGFSDRNEQFF,TGTGCCAGCACGGGATTTTCGGACCGCAATGAGCAGTTCTTC
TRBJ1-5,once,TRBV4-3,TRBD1,CASSQRQGSNQPQHF,TGCGCCAGCAGCCAGAGACAGGGGAGCAATCAGCCCCAGCATTTT
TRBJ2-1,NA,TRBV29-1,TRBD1,CSVEDLRQRKGAHEQFF,TGCAGCGTTGAAGATTTACGGCAGAGAAAGGGGGCCCATGAGCAGTTCTTC
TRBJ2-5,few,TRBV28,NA,CASRRRETQYF,TGTGCCAGCAGGAGGAGAGAGACCCAGTACTTC
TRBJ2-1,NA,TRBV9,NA,CASSVTPTYNEQFF,TGTGCCAGCAGCGTTACGCCGACTTACAATGAGCAGTTCTTC